This T cell receptor beta chain was found in a study of blood T cells in healthy people across ages. Primers used in a second PCR of roughly 6 to 11 cycles were a sample-barcoded 5' primer and a J-beta primer mix. Per-sample output comprised a minimum of 2.5 million paired-end reads containing CDR3. TCRdb used MiXCR to reprocess the 5' RACE reads, holding one entry per CDR3 protein. The data show hundreds of thousands of distinct CDR3 sequences, more than 50% seen once. Study-level findings and limits: Measured against age, TCR beta diversity per million T cells decreased in a roughly linear manner.

The CDR3 length is 13 residues. CDR1 and CDR2 (germline): LGHDT, YNNKEL (reference sequence). After removal of 3 bases from V and 8 bases from J, the junction contained 4 bases not matched to a gene. As to this clonotype: Its antigen remains unidentified.

This clonotype originated in a man aged 40-49 years in good health. This sequence joins TRBV3-1 and TRBJ2-1, with TRBD2 matching 7 bases. The material sequenced was blood. CDR3 nucleotides: TGTGCCAGCAGCCAGGGGGGGGTCGATGAGCAGTTCTTC. This codes for CASSQGGVDEQFF.